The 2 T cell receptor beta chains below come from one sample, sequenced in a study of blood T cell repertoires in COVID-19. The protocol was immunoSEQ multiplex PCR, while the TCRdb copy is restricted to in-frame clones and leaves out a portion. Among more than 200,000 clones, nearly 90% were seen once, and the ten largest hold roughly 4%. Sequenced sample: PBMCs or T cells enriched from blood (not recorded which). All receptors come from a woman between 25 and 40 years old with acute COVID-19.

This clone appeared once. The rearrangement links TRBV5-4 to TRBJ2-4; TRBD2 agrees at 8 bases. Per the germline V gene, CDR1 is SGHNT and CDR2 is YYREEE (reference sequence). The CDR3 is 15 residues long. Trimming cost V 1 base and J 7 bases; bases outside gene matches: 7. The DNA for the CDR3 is TGTGCCAGCAGCTTGCGGGGGGGCCATGTGAACATTCAGTACTTC. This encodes CASSLRGGHVNIQYF. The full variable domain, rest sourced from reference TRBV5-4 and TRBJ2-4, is ETGVTQSPTHLIKTRGQQVTLRCSSQSGHNTVSWYQQALGQGPQFIFQYYREEENGRGNFPPRFSGLQFPNYSSELNVNALELDDSALYLCASSLRGGHVNIQYFGAGTRLSVL.

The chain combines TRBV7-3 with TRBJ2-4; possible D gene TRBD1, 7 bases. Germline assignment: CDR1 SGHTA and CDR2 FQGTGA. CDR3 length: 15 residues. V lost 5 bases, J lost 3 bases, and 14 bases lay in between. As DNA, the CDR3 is TGTGCCAGCAGCCCAGGGGGGTTCGGCAAAAACATTCAGTACTTC. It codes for CASSPGGFGKNIQYF.